This record looks at one TCR beta chain sequence and its context. V gave up 8 bases and J gave up 5 bases, with 19 bases separating them. The CDR3 extends over 14 amino acids. CDR1 and CDR2 from the germline V gene are LNHDA and SQIVND (reference sequence). Assay: immunoSEQ multiplex PCR; the TCRdb copy retains only in-frame clones and omits some. The sample lists some 320,000 clones; approximately 89% were seen once. The sample belongs to a study of blood T cell repertoires in COVID-19. The sequencing sample was made of peripheral blood. This chain joins TRBV19 and TRBJ2-7, with a weak D call TRBD2 (5 bases). The source is a woman aged 25 to 39 with COVID-19, enrolled during active disease. The DNA for the CDR3 is TGTGCCAGTTGGCCTCCGGGGAATCGCGACGAGCAGTACTTC. It codes for CASWPPGNRDEQYF.